Shown below are 18 T cell receptor beta chains from a single sample sequenced in a study of tumor and adjacent non-tumor tissue in lung cancer. The template was RNA from unsorted bulk tissue. Distant lung tissue was collected more than 3 cm away from the tumor edge. TCRbeta libraries were built with three rounds of nested PCR, modified from ARM-PCR. TCRdb redid the calling of the multiplex PCR reads with MiXCR, one entry per CDR3 protein. The data contain 90,000 to 100,000 distinct CDR3 sequences, 80% of them seen just once; the ten biggest clones take up 30%. Source material: distant non-tumor lung tissue. These TCRs come from a man in his sixties with small cell lung cancer.

This clonotype occurred a few times. A much larger clone lies a single base off, so this may be a read error. The V gene is TRBV12-3 or TRBV12-4, the J gene TRBJ2-3; D not certain. The CDR3 covers 11 residues. The CDR3 nucleotides are TGTGTCAGCAGTTCTTTAGATACGCAGTATTTT. It is translated as CVSSSLDTQYF.

As regards this clonotype: One end of the junction does not line up with germline, which may come from a read error. The chain has TRBV5-5 and TRBJ2-2, with D tentatively TRBD1 (6 bases). The CDR3 loop spans 15 amino acids. Per germline, CDR1 SGHKS and CDR2 YYEKEE (reference sequence). CDR3 loop: CASSRGDRYTGELSF. The DNA of the CDR3 is TGTGCCAGCAGCCGAGGAGACAGGTATACCGGGGAGCTGTCTTTT.

This clonotype was recorded only once. One junction end does not reproduce the germline sequence, and a read error may be involved. This chain connects TRBV6-5 to TRBJ1-6; TRBD1 matches 7 bases. The CDR3 totals 16 residues. CDR1 is MNHEY and CDR2 is SVGAGI in the germline V gene. This chain's CDR3 is CASRRDQTGKSSPLHF. As DNA, the CDR3 is TGTGCTAGCAGGCGCGATCAGACAGGGAAGTCTTCACCCCTCCACTTT.

The genes are TRBV4-1 and TRBJ2-1; D gene unclear. The germline gives CDR1 MGHRA, CDR2 YSYEKL. The ends were cut back, 2 bases at V and 8 bases at J, with 19 bases in the middle. The CDR3 runs to 16 residues. The CDR3 sequence: CASSQRSQTVIYEQFF. As DNA, the CDR3 is TGCGCCAGCAGCCAAAGAAGTCAGACGGTAATATATGAGCAGTTCTTC.

In its sample, this clonotype was seen many times. This chain uses TRBV20-1 with TRBJ2-7; TRBD2 matches 9 bases. The CDR3 contains 12 residues. The trim removed 6 bases at V and 7 bases at J, leaving 7 bases unmatched. From germline, CDR1 is DFQATT and CDR2 SNEGSKA (reference sequence). CDR3 residues: CSANGGRDEQYV. DNA for the CDR3: TGCAGTGCCAACGGCGGGAGGGATGAGCAGTACGTC.

Details on this clonotype: Mismatch with germline at one junction end may stem from a read error. The chain carries TRBV29-1 and TRBJ1-4; D remains ambiguous. This CDR3 is built from 17 residues. The germline CDR1 and CDR2 sequences are SQVTM and ANQGSEA. DNA of the CDR3: TGTAGCGCTGAAGATACGGTCCCGTATAGGAATGGGGAAAAACTGTTTTTT. This sequence encodes CSAEDTVPYRNGEKLFF.

This clonotype was seen a single time. J is TRBJ1-1 and V is TRBV2, with a weak D call TRBD1 (5 bases). The V end was cut by 3 bases, the J end by 7 bases, with 21 bases between. CDR3 length: 16 amino acids. From germline, CDR1 is SNHLY and CDR2 FYNNEI. CDR3 residues: CASSDRTKGDGLEAFF. CDR3 in DNA: TGTGCCAGCAGTGATAGGACCAAAGGGGACGGCCTTGAAGCTTTCTTT.

With regard to this clonotype: A read error may produce the germline difference seen at one junction end. The V gene is TRBV5-6, the J gene TRBJ1-1; TRBD1 matches 9 bases. CDR1 is SGHDT and CDR2 is YYEEEE in the germline V gene. This CDR3 comprises 14 residues. DNA for the CDR3: TGTGCTAGCAGCAGGGACAGGGTTTACACTGAAACTTTCTTT. Residues: CASSRDRVYTETFF.

Of note for this clonotype: One end of the junction does not line up with germline, which may come from a read error. The chain has TRBV29-1 and TRBJ2-1; 7 bases match TRBD2. The CDR3 consists of 15 residues. CDR1 and CDR2 (germline): SQVTM, ANQGSEA. The CDR3 DNA follows: TGCAGCGTTGAATTAGCGGGCAATCCCTACAATGTGAGGTTTTTC. Amino acid sequence: CSVELAGNPYNVRFF.

A word on this clonotype: Just one base apart from a much larger clone, this may be a read error. The chain is built from TRBV5-1 and TRBJ2-3; the match to TRBD1 covers 8 bases. From germline, CDR1 is SGHRS and CDR2 YFSETQ. The V segment lost 0 bases and the J segment 4 bases; nucleotides outside the gene matches: 7. CDR3 length: 16 amino acids. This chain's CDR3 is CASSLVAQGAADTQYF. As DNA, the CDR3 is TGCGCCAGCAGCTTGGTAGCGCAGGGGGCCGCAGATACGCAGTATTTT.

This clonotype was observed many times. This sequence joins TRBV29-1 and TRBJ2-7, with D unclear. The CDR3 covers 10 residues. CDR1 and CDR2 (germline): SQVTM, ANQGSEA. Trimming shortened V by 4 bases and J by 3 bases, and 4 bases separated the two germline ends. The DNA for the CDR3 is TGCAGCGTTGCGGGCTACGAGCAGTACGTC. This translates into CSVAGYEQYV.

Details on this clonotype: At one end the junction does not follow the germline gene, possibly because of a read error. The chain is built from TRBV20-1 and TRBJ1-1, with TRBD1 identical over 7 bases. Germline assignment: CDR1 DFQATT and CDR2 SNEGSKA (reference sequence). The CDR3 runs to 12 residues. CDR3 DNA sequence: TGCAATGCTGGGGGACAGTACACTGAAGCTTTCTTT. Its protein is CNAGGQYTEAFF.

This clonotype has only a few counts. One junction end disagrees with the germline gene, perhaps due to a read error. The chain has TRBV11-2 and TRBJ1-6; the match to TRBD1 covers 8 bases. Germline V CDR1 and CDR2: SGHAT, FQNNGV. The length of the CDR3 is 13 residues. CDR3 sequence (DNA): TGTGCCAGCAGCGACGACAGGGGTCTGGCCCCCCATTTT. Its protein is CASSDDRGLAPHF.

The chain links TRBV28 to TRBJ1-1; D call uncertain. The germline V gene encodes CDR1 MDHEN and CDR2 SYDVKM. The CDR3 totals 16 residues. Trimming took 4 bases from V and 1 from J, leaving 16 bases between them. CDR3 loop: CASSYLLELTNTEAFF. The CDR3 DNA sequence: TGTGCCAGCAGTTACCTTTTGGAGCTCACGAACACTGAAGCTTTCTTT.

On this clonotype: One base away lies a much larger clone, so this may be a sequencing read error. The chain links TRBV20-1 to TRBJ1-1; D is uncertain. Germline values: CDR1 DFQATT, CDR2 SNEGSKA (reference sequence). The CDR3 has 11 amino acids. Here the CDR3 DNA reads TGCAGTGCTAGAGATCAATCTAGGGCTTACTTT. This sequence encodes CSARDQSRAYF.

In the case of this clonotype: One end of the junction is discordant with germline, which a read error may explain. This sequence joins TRBV12-3 or TRBV12-4 and TRBJ2-1; D possibly corresponds to TRBD2 (5 bases). CDR3 length equals 15 residues. CDR3 sequence reads: CATHLWRKPYNERFF. As DNA, the CDR3 is TGTGCCACCCACTTGTGGAGGAAGCCCTACAATGAGCGGTTCTTC.

In its sample, this clonotype was seen many times. The gene calls are TRBV5-1 and TRBJ2-7; a possible D gene is TRBD2 (6 bases). V lost 0 bases, J lost 3 bases, and 7 bases lay in between. Germline V lookup: CDR1 SGHRS, CDR2 YFSETQ. The CDR3 runs 13 residues. The CDR3 region is CASSLGGVYEQYF. As DNA, the CDR3 is TGCGCCAGCAGCTTGGGGGGGGTCTACGAGCAGTACTTC.

Worth noting for this clonotype: At one end, the junction sequence differs from germline, possibly due to a read error. CDR3 DNA sequence: TGTGCCGGCAGTCTGACATACACCAACACTGAAACTTTCTTT. Its protein product is CAGSLTYTNTETFF. The chain couples TRBV6-6 to TRBJ1-1; D not resolved. This CDR3 spans 14 amino acids. The V gene's germline CDR1 is MNHNY and CDR2 SVGAGI (reference sequence).